These T cell receptor beta chains were read from a single sample in a study of human thymus T cells. Sequencing was performed with immunoSEQ multiplex PCR; in TCRdb, only in-frame clones are kept and a portion is missing. The table lists some 130,000 clones, just under 95% of them singletons, with around 0.024% in the top ten. The sequencing input was thymus tissue. Every receptor here comes from a boy under three years old with a congenital heart defect but otherwise immunologically healthy. Both conserved end residues are part of each CDR3. A D gene is named only where the DNA matches it firmly.

TGTGCCAGCAGAAGGGACAGCTACTACGAGCAGTACTTC	CASRRDSYYEQYF	TRBV6-6	TRBJ2-7	TRBD1
TGCGCCAGCACCCTATCATTCGCAGGGGGCACTAATGAAAAACTGTTTTTT	CASTLSFAGGTNEKLFF	TRBV4-1	TRBJ1-4	TRBD1
TGTGCCTGGAGGCAGGGGGGCCCAGACATTAAACTTGAAAAACTGTTTTTT	CAWRQGGPDIKLEKLFF	TRBV30	TRBJ1-4	TRBD1
TGTGCCAGCAGCAGCGATGCGTGGGGTGGTGGCACAGATACGCAGTATTTT	CASSSDAWGGGTDTQYF	TRBV5-4	TRBJ2-3	NA
TGTGCCAGCATTAGGGGGGATGGTGAAAAACTGTTTTTT	CASIRGDGEKLFF	TRBV6-6	TRBJ1-4	NA
TGTGCCAGCAGCTCCCCTGTTTGGTATGGCTACACCTTC	CASSSPVWYGYTF	TRBV7-2	TRBJ1-2	NA
TGTGCCAGCAGCAATCAGGGAGCCTTACAAAGGGACAGGGAGTCCTACAATGAGCAGTTCTTC	CASSNQGALQRDRESYNEQFF	TRBV21-1	TRBJ2-1	NA
TGTGCCAGCATGAGGGGCGTAGGCACTGAAGCTTTCTTT	CASMRGVGTEAFF	TRBV28	TRBJ1-1	NA
TGTGCCAGCAGTGCCAGTTATATACCGGGATTTTCAACTCCGAGCTCCTATAATTCACCCCTCCACTTT	CASSASYIPGFSTPSSYNSPLHF	TRBV2	TRBJ1-6	NA
TGTGCCAGCAGCCGACAGGGGACCACCGGGGAGCTGTTTTTT	CASSRQGTTGELFF	TRBV7-2	TRBJ2-2	TRBD1
TGTGCCATCACCGATATAGCGGGGGGGCAGTTCTTC	CAITDIAGGQFF	TRBV10-3	TRBJ2-1	TRBD2
TGTGCCAGCAGCGCGCACAGGGGGAGTGACAATGAGCAGTTCTTC	CASSAHRGSDNEQFF	TRBV9	TRBJ2-1	TRBD1